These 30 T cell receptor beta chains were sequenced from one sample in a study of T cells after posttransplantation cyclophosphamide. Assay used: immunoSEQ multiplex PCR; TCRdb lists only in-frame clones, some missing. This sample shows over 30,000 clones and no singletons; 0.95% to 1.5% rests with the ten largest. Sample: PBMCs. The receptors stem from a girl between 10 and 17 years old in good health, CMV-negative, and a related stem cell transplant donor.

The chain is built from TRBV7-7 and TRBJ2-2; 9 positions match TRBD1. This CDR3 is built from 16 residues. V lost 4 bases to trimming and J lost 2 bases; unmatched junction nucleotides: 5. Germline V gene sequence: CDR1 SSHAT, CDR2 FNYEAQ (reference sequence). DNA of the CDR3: TGTGCCAGCAGCTCCCGGACAGGGGTAAACACCGGGGAGCTGTTTTTT. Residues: CASSSRTGVNTGELFF. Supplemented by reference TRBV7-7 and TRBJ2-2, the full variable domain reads GAGVSQSPRYKVTKRGQDVTLRCDPISSHATLYWYQQALGQGPEFLTYFNYEAQPDKSGLPSDRFSAERPEGSISTLTIQRTEQRDSAMYRCASSSRTGVNTGELFFGEGSRLTVL.

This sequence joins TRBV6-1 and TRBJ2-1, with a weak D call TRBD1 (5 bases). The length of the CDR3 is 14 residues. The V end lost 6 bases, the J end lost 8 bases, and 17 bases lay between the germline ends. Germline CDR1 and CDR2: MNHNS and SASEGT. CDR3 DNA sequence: TGTGCCAGCAGGTGGTCCAGGGATAGTTATGAGCAGTTCTTC. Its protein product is CASRWSRDSYEQFF.

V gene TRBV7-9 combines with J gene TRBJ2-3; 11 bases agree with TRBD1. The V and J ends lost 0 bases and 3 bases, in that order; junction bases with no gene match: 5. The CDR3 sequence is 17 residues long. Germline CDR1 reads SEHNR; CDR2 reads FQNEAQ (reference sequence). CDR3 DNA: TGTGCCAGCAGCTTAGCGGAAGGACAGGGGGCTACAGATACGCAGTATTTT. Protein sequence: CASSLAEGQGATDTQYF.

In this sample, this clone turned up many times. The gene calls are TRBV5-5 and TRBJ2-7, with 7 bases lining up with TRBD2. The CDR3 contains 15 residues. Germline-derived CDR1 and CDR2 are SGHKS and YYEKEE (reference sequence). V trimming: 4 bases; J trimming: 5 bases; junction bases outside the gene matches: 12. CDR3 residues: CASSPYGITSDEQYF. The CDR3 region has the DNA TGTGCCAGCAGCCCCTACGGGATTACTAGCGACGAGCAGTACTTC.

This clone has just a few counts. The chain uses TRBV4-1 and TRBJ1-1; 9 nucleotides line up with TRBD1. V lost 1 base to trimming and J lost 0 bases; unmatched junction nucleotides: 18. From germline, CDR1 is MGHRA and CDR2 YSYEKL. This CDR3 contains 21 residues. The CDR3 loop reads CASSQAGTGWGGRSMNTEAFF. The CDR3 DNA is TGCGCCAGCAGCCAAGCGGGGACAGGGTGGGGTGGTAGGTCTATGAACACTGAAGCTTTCTTT.

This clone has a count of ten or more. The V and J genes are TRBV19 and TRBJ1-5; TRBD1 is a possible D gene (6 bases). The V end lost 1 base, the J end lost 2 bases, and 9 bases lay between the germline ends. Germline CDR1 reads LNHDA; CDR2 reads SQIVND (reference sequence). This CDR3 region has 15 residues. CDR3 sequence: CASSIAGAGNQPQHF. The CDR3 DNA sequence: TGTGCCAGTAGTATAGCAGGGGCCGGCAATCAGCCCCAGCATTTT.

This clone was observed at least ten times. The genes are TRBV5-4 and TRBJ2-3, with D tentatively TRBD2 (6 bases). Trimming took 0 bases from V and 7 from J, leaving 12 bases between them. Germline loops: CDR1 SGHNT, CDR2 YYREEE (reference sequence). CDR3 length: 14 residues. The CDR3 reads CASSLGLASHTQYF. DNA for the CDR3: TGTGCCAGCAGCTTGGGTCTAGCGAGTCATACGCAGTATTTT.

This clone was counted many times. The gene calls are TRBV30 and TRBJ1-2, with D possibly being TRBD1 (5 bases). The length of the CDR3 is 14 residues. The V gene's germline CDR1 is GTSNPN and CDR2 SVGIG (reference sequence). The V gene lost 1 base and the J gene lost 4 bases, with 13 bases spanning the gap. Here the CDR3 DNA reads TGTGCCTGGAGTGCAGGGTTAGTGGGCTATGGCTACACCTTC. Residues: CAWSAGLVGYGYTF.

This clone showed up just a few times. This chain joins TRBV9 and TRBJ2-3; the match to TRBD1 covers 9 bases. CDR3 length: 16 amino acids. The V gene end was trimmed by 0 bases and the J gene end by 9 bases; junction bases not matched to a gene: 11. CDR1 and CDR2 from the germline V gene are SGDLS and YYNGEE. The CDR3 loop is CASSVGTGETMRTQYF. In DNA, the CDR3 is TGTGCCAGCAGCGTAGGGACAGGGGAAACAATGCGGACGCAGTATTTT.

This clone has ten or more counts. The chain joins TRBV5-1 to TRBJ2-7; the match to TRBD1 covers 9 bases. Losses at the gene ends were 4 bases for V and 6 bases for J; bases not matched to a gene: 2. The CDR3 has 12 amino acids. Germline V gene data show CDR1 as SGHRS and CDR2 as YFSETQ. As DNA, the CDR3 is TGCGCCAGCAGCCCGACAGGGGGCGAGCAGTACTTC. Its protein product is CASSPTGGEQYF.

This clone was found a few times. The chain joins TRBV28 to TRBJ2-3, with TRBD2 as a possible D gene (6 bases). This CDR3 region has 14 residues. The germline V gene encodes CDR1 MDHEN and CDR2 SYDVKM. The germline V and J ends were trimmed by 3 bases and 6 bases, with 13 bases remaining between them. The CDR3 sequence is CASSFARRADTQYF. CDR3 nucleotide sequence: TGTGCCAGCAGTTTCGCTCGGAGGGCGGATACGCAGTATTTT.

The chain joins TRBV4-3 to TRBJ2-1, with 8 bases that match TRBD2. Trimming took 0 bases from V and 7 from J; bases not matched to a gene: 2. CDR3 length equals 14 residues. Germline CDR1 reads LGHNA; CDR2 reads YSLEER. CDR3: CASSQEASGNEQFF. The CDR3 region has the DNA TGCGCCAGCAGCCAAGAGGCTAGCGGGAATGAGCAGTTCTTC.

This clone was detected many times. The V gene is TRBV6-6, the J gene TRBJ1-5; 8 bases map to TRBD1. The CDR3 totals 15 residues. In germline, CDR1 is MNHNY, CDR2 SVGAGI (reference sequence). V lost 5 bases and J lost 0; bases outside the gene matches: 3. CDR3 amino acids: CASSGGQVSNQPQHF. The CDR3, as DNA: TGTGCCAGCAGTGGGGGACAGGTTAGCAATCAGCCCCAGCATTTT.

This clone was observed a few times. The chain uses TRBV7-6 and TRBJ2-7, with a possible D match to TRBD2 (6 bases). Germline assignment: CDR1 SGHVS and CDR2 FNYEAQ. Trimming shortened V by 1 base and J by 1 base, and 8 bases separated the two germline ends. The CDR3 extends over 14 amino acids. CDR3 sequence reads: CASSLVRGSYEQYF. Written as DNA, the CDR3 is TGTGCCAGCAGCTTAGTTCGGGGGTCCTACGAGCAGTACTTC.

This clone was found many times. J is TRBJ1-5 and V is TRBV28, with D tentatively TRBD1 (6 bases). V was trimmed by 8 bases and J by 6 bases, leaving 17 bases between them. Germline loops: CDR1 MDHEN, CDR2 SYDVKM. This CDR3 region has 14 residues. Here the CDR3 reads CASEVGGPSQPQHF. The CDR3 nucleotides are TGTGCCAGCGAAGTGGGGGGGCCGTCTCAGCCCCAGCATTTT. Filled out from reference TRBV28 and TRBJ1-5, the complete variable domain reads DVKVTQSSRYLVKRTGEKVFLECVQDMDHENMFWYRQDPGLGLRLIYFSYDVKMKEKGDIPEGYSVSREKKERFSLILESASTNQTSMYLCASEVGGPSQPQHFGDGTRLSIL.

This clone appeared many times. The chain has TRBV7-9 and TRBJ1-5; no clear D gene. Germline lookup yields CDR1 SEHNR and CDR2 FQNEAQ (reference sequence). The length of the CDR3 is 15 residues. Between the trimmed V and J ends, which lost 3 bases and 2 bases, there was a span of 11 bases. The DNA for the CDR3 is TGTGCCAGCAGCTTCGCGGGGTTAGGCAATCAGCCCCAGCATTTT. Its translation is CASSFAGLGNQPQHF. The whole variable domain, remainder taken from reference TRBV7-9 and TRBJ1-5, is DTGVSQNPRHKITKRGQNVTFRCDPISEHNRLYWYRQTLGQGPEFLTYFQNEAQLEKSRLLSDRFSAERPKGSFSTLEIQRTEQGDSAMYLCASSFAGLGNQPQHFGDGTRLSIL.

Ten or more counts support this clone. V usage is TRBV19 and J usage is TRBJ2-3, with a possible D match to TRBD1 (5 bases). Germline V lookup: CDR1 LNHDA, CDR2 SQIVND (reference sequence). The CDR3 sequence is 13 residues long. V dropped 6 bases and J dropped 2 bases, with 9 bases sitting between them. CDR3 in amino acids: CASRDRNTDTQYF. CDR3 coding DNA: TGTGCCAGTAGAGACAGAAACACAGATACGCAGTATTTT.

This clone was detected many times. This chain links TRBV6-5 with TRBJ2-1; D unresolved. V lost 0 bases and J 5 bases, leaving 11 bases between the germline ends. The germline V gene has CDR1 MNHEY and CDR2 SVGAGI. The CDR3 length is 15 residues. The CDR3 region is CASSYSPRANNEQFF. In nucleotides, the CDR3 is TGTGCCAGCAGTTACTCCCCTCGCGCTAACAATGAGCAGTTCTTC.

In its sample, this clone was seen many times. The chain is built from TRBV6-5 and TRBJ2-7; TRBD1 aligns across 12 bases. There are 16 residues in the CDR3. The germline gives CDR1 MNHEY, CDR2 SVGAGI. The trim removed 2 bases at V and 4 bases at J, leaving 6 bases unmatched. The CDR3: CASSYEGTGGRYEQYF. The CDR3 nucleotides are TGTGCCAGCAGTTACGAGGGGACAGGGGGCAGGTACGAGCAGTACTTC.

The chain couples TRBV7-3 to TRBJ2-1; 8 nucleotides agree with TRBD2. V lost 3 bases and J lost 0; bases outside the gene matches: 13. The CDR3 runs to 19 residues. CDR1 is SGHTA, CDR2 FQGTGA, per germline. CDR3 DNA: TGTGCCAGCAGCTTTCGCCCCTCGGCTAGCGGGTTCTCCTACAATGAGCAGTTCTTC. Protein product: CASSFRPSASGFSYNEQFF.

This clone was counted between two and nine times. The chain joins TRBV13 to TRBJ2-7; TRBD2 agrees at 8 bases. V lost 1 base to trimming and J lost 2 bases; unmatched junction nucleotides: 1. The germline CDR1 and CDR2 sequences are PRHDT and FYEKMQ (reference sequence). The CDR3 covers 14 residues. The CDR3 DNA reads TGTGCCAGCAGCTTAGTCGGGAGGGCCTACGAGCAGTACTTC. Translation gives CASSLVGRAYEQYF.

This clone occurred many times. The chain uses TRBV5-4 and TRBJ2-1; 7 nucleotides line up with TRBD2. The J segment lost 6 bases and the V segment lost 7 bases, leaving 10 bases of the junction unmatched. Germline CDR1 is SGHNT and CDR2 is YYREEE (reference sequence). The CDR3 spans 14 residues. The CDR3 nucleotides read TGTGCCAGCCGATGGGGGGGAGGGGCCAATGAGCAGTTCTTC. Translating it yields CASRWGGGANEQFF.

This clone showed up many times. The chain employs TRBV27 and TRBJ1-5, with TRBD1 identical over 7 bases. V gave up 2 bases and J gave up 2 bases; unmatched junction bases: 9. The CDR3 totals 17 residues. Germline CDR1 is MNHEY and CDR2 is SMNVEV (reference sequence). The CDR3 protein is CASSLTPTGLGNQPQHF. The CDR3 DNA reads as TGTGCCAGCAGTTTAACCCCGACAGGGCTGGGCAATCAGCCCCAGCATTTT.

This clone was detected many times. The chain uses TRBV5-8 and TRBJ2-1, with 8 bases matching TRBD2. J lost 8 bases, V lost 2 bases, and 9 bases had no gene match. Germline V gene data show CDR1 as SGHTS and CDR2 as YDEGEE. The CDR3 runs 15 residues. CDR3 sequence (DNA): TGTGCCAGCAGCTTAGGGACTAGAGCTGTCGATGAGCAGTTCTTC. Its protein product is CASSLGTRAVDEQFF.

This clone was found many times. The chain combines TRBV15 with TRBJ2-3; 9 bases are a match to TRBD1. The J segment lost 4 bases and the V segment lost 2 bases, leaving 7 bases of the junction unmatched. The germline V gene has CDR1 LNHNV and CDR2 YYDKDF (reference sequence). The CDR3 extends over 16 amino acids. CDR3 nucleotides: TGTGCCACCAGCAGAACCCGGGACAGGGTTGCAGATACGCAGTATTTT. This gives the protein CATSRTRDRVADTQYF.

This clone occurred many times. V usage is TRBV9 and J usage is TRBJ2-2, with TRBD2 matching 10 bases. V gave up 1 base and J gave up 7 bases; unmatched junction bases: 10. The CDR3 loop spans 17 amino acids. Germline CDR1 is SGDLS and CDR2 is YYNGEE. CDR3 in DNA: TGTGCCAGCAGCGTAACACCTAGCGGGAGAGTTAACGGGGAGCTGTTTTTT. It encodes CASSVTPSGRVNGELFF.

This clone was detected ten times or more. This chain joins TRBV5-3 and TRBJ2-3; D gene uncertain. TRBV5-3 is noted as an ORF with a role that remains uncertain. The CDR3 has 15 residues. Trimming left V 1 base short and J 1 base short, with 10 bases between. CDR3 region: CARSLIKRCTDTQYF. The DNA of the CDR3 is TGTGCCAGAAGCTTGATAAAGCGCTGCACAGATACGCAGTATTTT.

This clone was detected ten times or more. The chain's CDR3 is CASSESGGRYNEQFF. The CDR3 DNA sequence: TGTGCCAGCAGCGAGAGCGGGGGGCGCTACAATGAGCAGTTCTTC. The genes are TRBV9 and TRBJ2-1; 9 nucleotides line up with TRBD2. Looked up from germline, CDR1 is SGDLS and CDR2 is YYNGEE. The length of the CDR3 is 15 residues. V lost 3 bases, J lost 3 bases, and 4 bases stayed unmatched.

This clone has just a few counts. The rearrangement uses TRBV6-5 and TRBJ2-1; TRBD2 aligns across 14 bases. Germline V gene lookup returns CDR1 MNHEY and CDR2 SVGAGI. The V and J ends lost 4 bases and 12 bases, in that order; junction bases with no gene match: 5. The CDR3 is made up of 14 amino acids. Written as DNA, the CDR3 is TGTGCCAGCAGTTGGGGACTAGCGGGAGTTGCGCAGTTCTTC. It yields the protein CASSWGLAGVAQFF.

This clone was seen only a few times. Here the CDR3 reads CAISETIQTPLHF. The CDR3 bases are TGTGCCATCAGTGAGACGATTCAGACACCCCTCCACTTT. The rearrangement uses TRBV10-3 and TRBJ1-6, with D hard to call. Trimming removed 2 bases at V and 11 bases at J, with 10 bases between. CDR3 size: 13 residues. Germline CDR1 is ENHRY and CDR2 is SYGVKD.